This T cell receptor (beta chain) derives from a study of monozygotic twins with inflammatory bowel disease. Study-wide findings and caveats: The sharing of clonotypes with others was lower in IBD patients than in healthy twins, especially with disease activity. With inverse Simpson as the measure, TCRbeta diversity was lower in IBD patients than in healthy co-twins.

TCRdb reworked the 5' RACE reads into one entry per CDR3 protein, no DNA. The specimen's table records fewer than 400,000 distinct CDR3 sequences. About this clonotype: What it recognizes is unknown.

The material sequenced was blood. The TCR sequence derives from a human donor with ulcerative colitis or Crohn's disease, or a healthy co-twin of an affected twin (not recorded which).

CDR3 region: CAISGHNEQFF. The rearrangement joins TRBV10-3 to TRBJ2-1. CDR3 length: 11 amino acids. Germline CDR1 ENHRY, CDR2 SYGVKD.